These 19 T cell receptor beta chains share one sample of origin, sequenced in a study of blood T cell repertoires in COVID-19. Using immunoSEQ multiplex PCR, the repertoire was profiled, and TCRdb retains in-frame clones only, with some absent. The data show 80,000 to 100,000 clones, roughly 80% seen once. The specimen sequenced was peripheral blood. The receptors shown here come from a woman of 80 years or more with active or convalescent COVID-19.

This clone occurred a few times. The V call is TRBV9, the J call TRBJ1-5, with D possibly being TRBD1 (5 bases). The CDR3 extends over 14 amino acids. The V end was cut by 2 bases, the J end by 5 bases, with 11 bases between. The V gene's germline CDR1 is SGDLS and CDR2 YYNGEE. The CDR3 is CASSVSGKDQPQHF. The CDR3 region has the DNA TGTGCCAGCAGCGTTTCAGGGAAAGATCAGCCCCAGCATTTT.

This clone has more than one count but fewer than ten. The chain links TRBV5-1 to TRBJ2-1; 11 positions match TRBD2. Germline values: CDR1 SGHRS, CDR2 YFSETQ. The CDR3 totals 13 residues. The V and J ends lost 7 bases and 4 bases, in that order; junction bases with no gene match: 1. CDR3 amino acids: CASGLAGYNEQFF. The CDR3 DNA is TGCGCCAGCGGACTAGCGGGTTACAATGAGCAGTTCTTC.

J is TRBJ2-6 and V is TRBV3-1 (or the pseudogene TRBV3-2); 7 positions agree with TRBD1. The germline CDR1 and CDR2 sequences are LGHDT and YNNKEL (reference sequence). The CDR3 loop spans 15 amino acids. V was clipped by 7 bases and J by 2 bases; unmatched bases: 5. The CDR3 nucleotides read TGTGCCAGCACCAACAGGGGAGCTGGGGCCAACGTCCTGACTTTC. Translated, it gives CASTNRGAGANVLTF.

CDR3 nucleotides: TGTGCCAGCAGCTTATTAGGGGTAGGGGACAGGGTGATCCACGAGCAGTACTTC. Encoded protein: CASSLLGVGDRVIHEQYF. The chain has TRBV11-2 and TRBJ2-7, with 9 positions matching TRBD1. J gave up 5 bases and V 2 bases, and 16 bases lay outside the gene matches. This CDR3 comprises 18 residues. CDR1 is SGHAT, CDR2 FQNNGV, per germline. Full variable domain (missing parts from reference TRBV11-2 and TRBJ2-7): EAGVAQSPRYKIIEKRQSVAFWCNPISGHATLYWYQQILGQGPKLLIQFQNNGVVDDSQLPKDRFSAERLKGVDSTLKIQPAKLEDSAVYLCASSLLGVGDRVIHEQYFGPGTRLTVT.

This chain links TRBV5-1 with TRBJ1-1; 7 nucleotides align to TRBD1. V lost 4 bases and J lost 1; bases outside the gene matches: 4. This CDR3 is built from 14 residues. From germline, CDR1 is SGHRS and CDR2 YFSETQ. The DNA for the CDR3 is TGCGCCAGCAGCGAGGGACAGCCGAACACTGAAGCTTTCTTT. Protein product: CASSEGQPNTEAFF.

This chain joins TRBV7-2 and TRBJ2-3; 7 bases align to TRBD1. Germline CDR1 and CDR2: SGHTA and FQGNSA. The CDR3 is made up of 13 amino acids. Trimming cost V 5 bases and J 6 bases; bases outside gene matches: 5. CDR3: CASSNDREDTQYF. The DNA of the CDR3 is TGTGCCAGCAGCAATGACAGGGAGGATACGCAGTATTTT.

This sequence joins TRBV9 and TRBJ1-2; D is possibly TRBD1 (5 bases). This CDR3 contains 15 residues. Germline lookup yields CDR1 SGDLS and CDR2 YYNGEE. V dropped 0 bases and J dropped 1 base, with 10 bases sitting between them. CDR3 in DNA: TGTGCCAGCAGCGTAGCCCACGGGGGTAACTATGGCTACACCTTC. The encoded protein is CASSVAHGGNYGYTF.

The chain carries TRBV2 and TRBJ1-1; 10 positions match TRBD1. The CDR3 totals 14 residues. Trimming at V came to 7 bases and at J to 5 bases, leaving 7 bases not matched to a gene. Germline V gene sequence: CDR1 SNHLY, CDR2 FYNNEI. CDR3 sequence (DNA): TGTGCCAGCACGGGACAGGGGATTGGGACTGAAGCTTTCTTT. This translates into CASTGQGIGTEAFF.

The J gene is TRBJ2-3, the V gene TRBV25-1; 7 nucleotides line up with TRBD1. V shed 3 bases and J 5 bases; nucleotides not matched to a gene: 2. The CDR3 contains 13 residues. Germline V gene lookup returns CDR1 MGHDK and CDR2 SYGVNS. The CDR3 region is CASSDRTGDTQYF. In DNA form, the CDR3 reads TGTGCCAGCAGTGATCGGACAGGAGATACGCAGTATTTT.

The chain is built from TRBV10-3 and TRBJ2-1; TRBD2 aligns across 15 bases. The CDR3 is 19 residues long. The ends lost 3 bases at V and 4 bases at J; junction bases unmatched: 10. Germline values: CDR1 ENHRY, CDR2 SYGVKD. This chain's CDR3 is CAISDFSGLAGGPYNEQFF. In DNA form, the CDR3 reads TGTGCCATCAGTGACTTCTCCGGACTAGCGGGAGGGCCTTACAATGAGCAGTTCTTC.

This rearrangement joins TRBV7-9 to TRBJ1-3; no definite D call. The CDR3 contains 15 residues. Germline V lookup: CDR1 SEHNR, CDR2 FQNEAQ (reference sequence). Trimming took 3 bases from V and 2 from J, leaving 11 bases between them. The CDR3: CASSLNDLAGNTIYF. As DNA, the CDR3 is TGTGCCAGCAGCTTGAATGACTTGGCTGGAAACACCATATATTTT.

V and J are TRBV7-3 and TRBJ2-5; TRBD2 agrees at 14 bases. The CDR3 totals 15 residues. The V and J ends lost 3 bases and 4 bases, in that order; junction bases with no gene match: 1. CDR1 is SGHTA and CDR2 is FQGTGA in the germline V gene. The CDR3 loop is CASSLGLAGAETQYF. The CDR3 DNA follows: TGTGCCAGCAGCTTGGGACTAGCGGGAGCAGAGACCCAGTACTTC.

The CDR3 loop is CASSLNIWTPYEQYF. The CDR3 DNA follows: TGTGCCAGCAGCTTAAACATCTGGACTCCCTACGAGCAGTACTTC. The rearrangement joins TRBV11-1 to TRBJ2-7, with a tentative D call TRBD2 (5 bases). The V and J ends lost 2 bases and 2 bases respectively, with 13 bases between them. The CDR3 runs to 15 residues. CDR1 and CDR2 (germline): SGHAT, FQDESV (reference sequence).

The CDR3 region is CASSRDRDYHQPQHF. For the CDR3, the DNA is TGTGCCAGCAGCCGCGACAGGGATTACCATCAGCCCCAGCATTTT. V is TRBV6-6 and J is TRBJ1-5; 7 bases match TRBD1. The ends lost 6 bases at V and 5 bases at J; junction bases unmatched: 10. Germline CDR1 and CDR2: MNHNY and SVGAGI (reference sequence). CDR3 length: 15 residues.

The chain uses TRBV6-2 or TRBV6-3 and TRBJ1-5; D is possibly TRBD1 (6 bases). The germline V gene encodes CDR1 MNHEY and CDR2 SVGEGT. The CDR3 runs to 15 residues. V lost 4 bases and J 0 bases, leaving 10 bases between the germline ends. The CDR3 protein is CASSLGTYSNQPQHF. The DNA for the CDR3 is TGTGCCAGCAGTTTAGGGACATATAGCAATCAGCCCCAGCATTTT.

V usage is TRBV23-1 and J usage is TRBJ1-2; no reliable D call. TRBV23-1 is annotated as an ORF whose role is uncertain. Trimming took off 3 bases at V and 5 bases at J, with 25 bases between the two ends. The CDR3 loop spans 18 amino acids. DNA of the CDR3: TGCGCCAGCAGTCACCCCTTTTTCACCCCGAGGCAACGATATGGCTACACCTTC. Residues: CASSHPFFTPRQRYGYTF.

This rearrangement joins TRBV4-3 to TRBJ2-7; D not resolved. CDR1 is LGHNA, CDR2 YSLEER, per germline. Trimming removed 0 bases from V and 2 bases from J, with 5 bases in between. This CDR3 has 13 residues. The CDR3 region has the DNA TGCGCCAGCAGCCAAGATCGGGCCTACGAGCAGTACTTC. The encoded protein is CASSQDRAYEQYF.

The rearrangement links TRBV5-4 to TRBJ2-3; 12 bases line up with TRBD2. The length of the CDR3 is 17 residues. Germline V gene sequence: CDR1 SGHNT, CDR2 YYREEE (reference sequence). Unmatched junction bases numbered 4, after V lost 0 bases and J lost 2 bases. The CDR3 DNA reads as TGTGCCAGCAGCTTGGGGGGACTAGCGGGTTCCACAGATACGCAGTATTTT. Its protein product is CASSLGGLAGSTDTQYF. Full variable domain (remainder filled in from reference TRBV5-4 and TRBJ2-3): ETGVTQSPTHLIKTRGQQVTLRCSSQSGHNTVSWYQQALGQGPQFIFQYYREEENGRGNFPPRFSGLQFPNYSSELNVNALELDDSALYLCASSLGGLAGSTDTQYFGPGTRLTVL.

The sample holds a few counts of this clone. The CDR3 DNA reads TGTGCCAGCAGTGAAGTAGGTGCGGGGGCACACCTCCCTGATACGCAGTATTTT. This translates into CASSEVGAGAHLPDTQYF. V is TRBV6-1 and J is TRBJ2-3, with D perhaps TRBD2 (7 bases). The CDR3 runs 18 residues. V was cut by 1 base and J by 6 bases, with 23 bases left in between. CDR1 and CDR2 (germline): MNHNS, SASEGT.